This T cell receptor beta chain was sequenced for a study of cytomegalovirus exposure and HLA in healthy donors. Study-wide results and limits: In an earlier analysis, in around 590 donors, most V segments appeared productive either ~90% or ~30% of the time. Upon later analysis, HLA-associated TCR beta chains proved more clonally expanded than other, equally common chains.

A remark on this clone: Its target is unknown.

The germline V gene has CDR1 SGHTS and CDR2 YDEGEE. The V gene end was trimmed by 2 bases and the J gene end by 7 bases; junction bases not matched to a gene: 7. There are 16 residues in the CDR3. At sampling all donors were nominally healthy, likely with unrecorded immune exposures. PCR involved 60 Vbeta and 13 Jbeta primers. TCRdb's copy holds only in-frame clones and misses some; the assay was immunoSEQ multiplex PCR. Found here are 100,000 or so clones, approximately 84% of them singletons; the top ten hold about 2.1%. The rearrangement joins TRBV5-8 to TRBJ2-1, with 12 bases that match TRBD1. The sequence was obtained from a man in his late teens or twenties in good health and CMV-seronegative. The specimen was PBMCs. In DNA, the CDR3 is TGTGCCAGCAGCTTTTTCGGGACAGGGGGCATTAATGAGCAGTTCTTC. This encodes CASSFFGTGGINEQFF.